A single sample is the source of the 5 T cell receptor beta chains below, sequenced in a study of blood T cell repertoires in COVID-19. The protocol was immunoSEQ multiplex PCR, while the TCRdb copy is restricted to in-frame clones and leaves out a portion. The profile shows about 91,000 clones, 70% to 90% of them singletons. Sample: peripheral blood. These receptors all come from a woman older than 75 with active COVID-19.

The gene calls are TRBV11-2 and TRBJ1-1, with D hard to call. This CDR3 is built from 13 residues. V dropped 3 bases and J dropped 5 bases, with 10 bases sitting between them. Germline values: CDR1 SGHAT, CDR2 FQNNGV. Written as DNA, the CDR3 is TGTGCCAGCAGCTTCCAGGAAGATACTGAAGCTTTCTTT. This sequence encodes CASSFQEDTEAFF. The entire variable domain, with the rest obtained from reference TRBV11-2 and TRBJ1-1, is as follows: EAGVAQSPRYKIIEKRQSVAFWCNPISGHATLYWYQQILGQGPKLLIQFQNNGVVDDSQLPKDRFSAERLKGVDSTLKIQPAKLEDSAVYLCASSFQEDTEAFFGQGTRLTVV.

This clone showed up just a few times. The rearrangement joins TRBV13 to TRBJ2-7; 8 bases fit TRBD2. The germline gives CDR1 PRHDT, CDR2 FYEKMQ (reference sequence). The CDR3 runs to 15 residues. The trim removed 2 bases at V and 4 bases at J, leaving 7 bases unmatched. CDR3 sequence reads: CASSLYTSGRYEQYF. As DNA, the CDR3 is TGTGCCAGCAGCTTATATACTAGCGGAAGATACGAGCAGTACTTC.

The chain is built from TRBV5-4 and TRBJ1-2; 7 bases align to TRBD1. After removal of 0 bases from V and 3 bases from J, the junction contained 5 bases not matched to a gene. The CDR3 length is 15 residues. Looked up from germline, CDR1 is SGHNT and CDR2 is YYREEE (reference sequence). The CDR3 bases are TGTGCCAGCAGCTTGGACAGGGGACCCTACTATGGCTACACCTTC. Residues: CASSLDRGPYYGYTF.

The chain employs TRBV3-1 (or the pseudogene TRBV3-2) and TRBJ2-5; 8 positions agree with TRBD2. Trimming cost V 0 bases and J 4 bases; bases outside gene matches: 16. Germline loops: CDR1 LGHDT, CDR2 YNNKEL (reference sequence). The length of the CDR3 is 19 residues. The CDR3 is CASSQDSPTPAGVLETQYF. The CDR3 nucleotides are TGTGCCAGCAGCCAAGATTCCCCTACGCCAGCGGGAGTATTAGAGACCCAGTACTTC.

This chain connects TRBV15 to TRBJ2-1; possible D gene TRBD1, 5 bases. Germline loops: CDR1 LNHNV, CDR2 YYDKDF (reference sequence). This CDR3 contains 18 residues. V lost 7 bases and J 0 bases, leaving 22 bases between the germline ends. The CDR3 nucleotides are TGTGCCACCATCACGAGTCGGGCAGGGCTCAGCTCCTACAATGAGCAGTTCTTC. It codes for CATITSRAGLSSYNEQFF.